The 28 T cell receptor beta chains presented below share a single source sample, sequenced in a study of T cell changes during pregnancy in multiple sclerosis. Sequencing was performed with immunoSEQ multiplex PCR; in TCRdb, only in-frame clones are kept and a portion is missing. The table includes about 100,000 clones, approximately 94% detected once. The source material was peripheral blood, sampled in the second trimester of pregnancy. Every receptor here comes from a female donor with multiple sclerosis, enrolled in a pregnancy study.

This clone was observed a single time. The sample contains more than one DNA sequence encoding this CDR3. V gene TRBV15 combines with J gene TRBJ1-1; perhaps TRBD1 as D (5 bases). Germline loops: CDR1 LNHNV, CDR2 YYDKDF (reference sequence). CDR3 length: 12 residues. Trimming left V 0 bases short and J 8 bases short, with 7 bases between. The CDR3 region is CATSRDRGEAFF. CDR3 DNA: TGTGCCACCAGCAGAGATAGGGGAGAAGCTTTCTTT.

The chain uses TRBV6-6 and TRBJ1-2, with D uncertain. CDR3 length equals 15 residues. Germline V gives CDR1 MNHNY, CDR2 SVGAGI (reference sequence). V lost 2 bases to trimming and J lost 0 bases, with 10 bases between them. Here the CDR3 reads CASSYTRGANYGYTF. The CDR3 coding sequence is TGTGCCAGCAGTTACACCCGGGGAGCTAACTATGGCTACACCTTC.

The chain combines TRBV30 with TRBJ2-5, with a weak D call TRBD1 (5 bases). CDR1 is GTSNPN and CDR2 is SVGIG in the germline V gene (reference sequence). The V end lost 0 bases, the J end lost 3 bases, and 8 bases lay between the germline ends. The length of the CDR3 is 13 residues. Written as DNA, the CDR3 is TGTGCCTGGAGTGTACGCAGGGAAGAGACCCAGTACTTC. Residues: CAWSVRREETQYF.

This clone showed up just once. V is TRBV18 and J is TRBJ2-2; 7 bases match TRBD2. Unmatched junction bases numbered 9, after V lost 6 bases and J lost 5 bases. The CDR3 spans 15 residues. CDR1 is KGHSH, CDR2 LQKENI, per germline. The CDR3 sequence is CASSSLALGTGELFF. The CDR3 DNA is TGTGCCAGCTCCTCACTAGCGCTCGGTACCGGGGAGCTGTTTTTT.

The rearrangement joins TRBV6-1 to TRBJ2-2, with 10 bases that match TRBD1. The CDR3 consists of 14 residues. Germline loops: CDR1 MNHNS, CDR2 SASEGT. Germline trimming cut 10 bases from V and 4 bases from J; bases unmatched to any gene: 6. DNA for the CDR3: TGTGCCACCTTGACAGGGGGCATCACCGGGGAGCTGTTTTTT. It translates to CATLTGGITGELFF.

This chain joins TRBV4-2 and TRBJ1-2; D may be TRBD1 (5 bases). Trimming left V 5 bases short and J 8 bases short, with 15 bases between. Germline CDR1 and CDR2: LGHNA and YNFKEQ. This CDR3 comprises 13 residues. DNA for the CDR3: TGTGCCAGCAGCACCCGACTAGGGGAAGGCTACACCTTC. Protein sequence: CASSTRLGEGYTF.

The rearrangement uses TRBV30 and TRBJ1-4, with a tentative D call TRBD1 (6 bases). The germline V gene encodes CDR1 GTSNPN and CDR2 SVGIG (reference sequence). V was trimmed by 2 bases and J by 6 bases, leaving 13 bases between them. The CDR3 consists of 14 residues. As DNA, the CDR3 is TGTGCCTGGAGTAACAGGGTAATAGATGAAAAACTGTTTTTT. The encoded protein is CAWSNRVIDEKLFF. The full variable domain, its missing parts supplied by reference TRBV30 and TRBJ1-4, is SQTIHQWPATLVQPVGSPLSLECTVEGTSNPNLYWYRQAAGRGLQLLFYSVGIGQISSEVPQNLSASRPQDRQFILSSKKLLLSDSGFYLCAWSNRVIDEKLFFGSGTQLSVL.

This clone was seen just once. The rearrangement links TRBV10-3 to TRBJ1-2; D remains ambiguous. CDR1 and CDR2 from the germline V gene are ENHRY and SYGVKD. The CDR3 contains 15 residues. Trimming pared 4 bases from V and 8 bases from J, leaving 20 bases between. CDR3 amino acids: CAISGPGFSTEGYTF. CDR3 nucleotide sequence: TGTGCCATCAGTGGCCCCGGGTTCTCGACGGAAGGCTACACCTTC.

In DNA form, the CDR3 reads TGTGCCAGCAGCCCCCTGGCCCCCGTCCCAGATACGCAGTATTTT. Protein product: CASSPLAPVPDTQYF. The rearrangement links TRBV7-2 to TRBJ2-3; D not certain. Germline CDR1 reads SGHTA; CDR2 reads FQGNSA. There are 15 residues in the CDR3. Trimming shortened V by 5 bases and J by 4 bases, and 16 bases separated the two germline ends.

The chain carries TRBV5-1 and TRBJ1-5; no definite D call. Germline-derived CDR1 and CDR2 are SGHRS and YFSETQ. CDR3 length: 17 amino acids. Trimming pared 0 bases from V and 6 bases from J, leaving 19 bases between. The CDR3 DNA is TGCGCCAGCAGCTTGGTAGGCGAGGCGGGGAACGGTCAGCCCCAGCATTTT. This gives the protein CASSLVGEAGNGQPQHF. Together with reference TRBV5-1 and TRBJ1-5, the CDR3 gives the full variable domain: KAGVTQTPRYLIKTRGQQVTLSCSPISGHRSVSWYQQTPGQGLQFLFEYFSETQRNKGNFPGRFSGRQFSNSRSEMNVSTLELGDSALYLCASSLVGEAGNGQPQHFGDGTRLSIL.

The CDR3 reads CASSISGSGNTIYF. The DNA for the CDR3 is TGTGCCAGTAGTATTTCCGGCTCTGGAAACACCATATATTTT. The rearrangement links TRBV19 to TRBJ1-3; D gene ambiguous. CDR3 length: 14 amino acids. Trimming removed 3 bases at V and 0 bases at J, with 6 bases between. CDR1 is LNHDA and CDR2 is SQIVND in the germline V gene (reference sequence).

The chain has TRBV29-1 and TRBJ2-7; weak D call: TRBD1 (5 bases). The CDR3 spans 12 residues. From germline, CDR1 is SQVTM and CDR2 ANQGSEA. V shed 4 bases and J shed 2 bases, with 9 bases lying between them. This CDR3 is CSVAQGAYEQYF. As DNA, the CDR3 is TGCAGCGTTGCCCAGGGTGCCTACGAGCAGTACTTC.

The gene calls are TRBV6-1 and TRBJ2-3, with 11 bases lining up with TRBD2. The CDR3 consists of 16 residues. The V gene end was trimmed by 3 bases and the J gene end by 2 bases; junction bases not matched to a gene: 4. Germline V gene lookup returns CDR1 MNHNS and CDR2 SASEGT. CDR3 amino acids: CASSDGTSGYTDTQYF. DNA of the CDR3: TGTGCCAGCAGTGACGGGACTAGCGGTTACACAGATACGCAGTATTTT.

The chain carries TRBV7-8 and TRBJ1-2, with 8 nucleotides matching TRBD1. The junction had 5 bases not matched to a gene; V was cut back by 5 bases and J by 3 bases. Germline V lookup: CDR1 SGHVS, CDR2 FQNEAQ. The CDR3 is made up of 14 amino acids. The CDR3 DNA reads TGTGCCAGCAGCCCTACAGGGGGATACTATGGCTACACCTTC. The encoded protein is CASSPTGGYYGYTF.

The V call is TRBV5-1, the J call TRBJ2-7, with D possibly TRBD2 on 6 matching bases. Per germline, CDR1 SGHRS and CDR2 YFSETQ. The CDR3 extends over 14 amino acids. Trimming left V 3 bases short and J 2 bases short, with 12 bases between. CDR3 nucleotide sequence: TGCGCCAGCAGCTCCGGGGACTTCGCCTACGAGCAGTACTTC. The encoded protein is CASSSGDFAYEQYF.

The genes are TRBV28 and TRBJ2-7, with 7 bases identical to TRBD1. Trimming took 5 bases from V and 5 from J; bases not matched to a gene: 9. The CDR3 contains 14 residues. From germline, CDR1 is MDHEN and CDR2 SYDVKM. CDR3 amino acids: CASSLGGRMDEQYF. The CDR3 DNA reads TGTGCCAGCAGTCTAGGGGGCCGGATGGACGAGCAGTACTTC.

The chain uses TRBV11-1 and TRBJ2-2; the match to TRBD2 covers 12 bases. This CDR3 has 15 residues. The V and J ends lost 3 bases and 6 bases, in that order; junction bases with no gene match: 2. Germline V gene data show CDR1 as SGHAT and CDR2 as FQDESV (reference sequence). The CDR3: CASSFASGRAGELFF. The CDR3 DNA reads TGTGCCAGCAGCTTCGCTAGCGGGAGGGCCGGGGAGCTGTTTTTT.

For the CDR3, the DNA is TGTGCCAGCGGGTCTAAGTCTGTGACAGGGGGCTCGGAGGGTGGCTACACCTTC. It specifies CASGSKSVTGGSEGGYTF. The chain couples TRBV9 to TRBJ1-2; 10 positions agree with TRBD1. J gave up 7 bases and V 7 bases, and 22 bases lay outside the gene matches. The germline V gene has CDR1 SGDLS and CDR2 YYNGEE. The CDR3 length is 18 residues.

The V and J genes are TRBV10-3 and TRBJ1-3; no clear D. CDR3 size: 13 residues. Germline V gene data show CDR1 as ENHRY and CDR2 as SYGVKD. V gave up 9 bases and J gave up 4 bases, with 13 bases separating them. The CDR3, as DNA: TGTGCCATAGCGCCCGGGATCGGAAACACCATATATTTT. Translated, it gives CAIAPGIGNTIYF.

The chain combines TRBV29-1 with TRBJ2-7, with TRBD1 matching over 8 bases. Losses at the gene ends were 4 bases for V and 5 bases for J; bases not matched to a gene: 7. The length of the CDR3 is 13 residues. The germline CDR1 and CDR2 sequences are SQVTM and ANQGSEA. In nucleotides, the CDR3 is TGCAGCGTTGTTTATGGCAGGGGGCACGAGCAGTACTTC. Protein product: CSVVYGRGHEQYF.

This clone was detected once. The chain is built from TRBV7-8 and TRBJ2-5, with D perhaps matching TRBD2 (6 bases). This CDR3 region has 13 residues. Germline CDR1 SGHVS, CDR2 FQNEAQ. V gave up 4 bases and J gave up 1 base, with 7 bases separating them. The DNA of the CDR3 is TGTGCCAGCAGCTGGGGACTCCAAGAGACCCAGTACTTC. Its protein is CASSWGLQETQYF.

V usage is TRBV2 and J usage is TRBJ2-3; a possible D gene is TRBD2 (6 bases). CDR3 length: 16 residues. Trimming took 6 bases from V and 2 from J, leaving 18 bases between them. CDR1 is SNHLY, CDR2 FYNNEI, per germline. The CDR3 sequence is CASSPPAVAVTDTQYF. The CDR3 nucleotides are TGTGCCAGCAGCCCCCCGGCCGTAGCGGTCACAGATACGCAGTATTTT.

This chain links TRBV2 with TRBJ1-5; perhaps TRBD1 as D (6 bases). The CDR3 consists of 14 residues. The germline V gene encodes CDR1 SNHLY and CDR2 FYNNEI. Between the trimmed V and J ends, which lost 5 bases and 6 bases, there was a span of 14 bases. CDR3 nucleotides: TGTGCCAGCAGTTACAGGGTAATTGGTCAGCCCCAGCATTTT. Translated, it gives CASSYRVIGQPQHF.

The genes are TRBV28 and TRBJ2-7; the D gene is possibly TRBD1 (5 bases). Trimming stripped 2 bases from V and 3 bases from J, with 17 bases between. Germline V gives CDR1 MDHEN, CDR2 SYDVKM. The CDR3 is 16 amino acids. CDR3 in DNA: TGTGCCAGCAGTTTAGATGGGGCCGTAGGCCTCTACGAGCAGTACTTC. Protein sequence: CASSLDGAVGLYEQYF. The full variable domain, in which reference TRBV28 and TRBJ2-7 provide the parts outside the CDR3, is DVKVTQSSRYLVKRTGEKVFLECVQDMDHENMFWYRQDPGLGLRLIYFSYDVKMKEKGDIPEGYSVSREKKERFSLILESASTNQTSMYLCASSLDGAVGLYEQYFGPGTRLTVT.

This rearrangement joins TRBV5-5 to TRBJ1-5; D is unclear. V lost 4 bases, J lost 1 base, and 9 bases lay in between. CDR3 length: 14 residues. Germline V gene lookup returns CDR1 SGHKS and CDR2 YYEKEE (reference sequence). CDR3 in DNA: TGTGCCAGCAGCACGACATACAGCAATCAGCCCCAGCATTTT. It is translated as CASSTTYSNQPQHF.

The rearrangement links TRBV9 to TRBJ1-3; no reliable D call. The V end was cut by 3 bases, the J end by 4 bases, with 23 bases between. The CDR3 has 18 residues. Germline CDR1 is SGDLS and CDR2 is YYNGEE. The CDR3 region has the DNA TGTGCCAGCAGCGCGTCCTTTCATCAGAGGGTATCAGGAAACACCATATATTTT. It specifies CASSASFHQRVSGNTIYF.

The rearrangement joins TRBV2 to TRBJ1-2; 7 bases map to TRBD1. The V segment lost 7 bases and the J segment 6 bases; nucleotides outside the gene matches: 5. The CDR3 is 12 amino acids. CDR1 and CDR2 from the germline V gene are SNHLY and FYNNEI. The CDR3 DNA sequence: TGTGCCAGCATCCAAGACAGGGATGGCTACACCTTC. Translated: CASIQDRDGYTF.

This rearrangement joins TRBV11-3 to TRBJ2-1; the match to TRBD1 covers 10 bases. This CDR3 spans 15 amino acids. Unmatched junction bases numbered 5, after V lost 5 bases and J lost 4 bases. Germline V gene data show CDR1 as SGHNT and CDR2 as YENEEA. The DNA of the CDR3 is TGTGCCAGCAGCCGCCGGGACAGGGGATACAATGAGCAGTTCTTC. Translated: CASSRRDRGYNEQFF.